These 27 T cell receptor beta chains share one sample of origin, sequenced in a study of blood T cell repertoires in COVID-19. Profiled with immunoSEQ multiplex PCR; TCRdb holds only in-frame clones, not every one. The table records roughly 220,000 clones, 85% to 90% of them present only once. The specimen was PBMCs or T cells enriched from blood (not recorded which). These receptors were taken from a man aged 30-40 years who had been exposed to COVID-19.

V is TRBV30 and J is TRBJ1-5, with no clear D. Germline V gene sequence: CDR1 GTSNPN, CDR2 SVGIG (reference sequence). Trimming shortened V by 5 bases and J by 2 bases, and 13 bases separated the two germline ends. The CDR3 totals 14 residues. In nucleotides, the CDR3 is TGTGCCTGGGGAGAAGCTCATCGCAATCAGCCCCAGCATTTT. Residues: CAWGEAHRNQPQHF.

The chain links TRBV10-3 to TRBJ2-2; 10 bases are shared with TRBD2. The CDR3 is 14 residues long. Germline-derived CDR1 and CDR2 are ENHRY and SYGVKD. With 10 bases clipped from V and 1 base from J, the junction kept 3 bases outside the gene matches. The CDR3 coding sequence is TGTGCCACCTCTAGCGGGGGGAACACCGGGGAGCTGTTTTTT. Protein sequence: CATSSGGNTGELFF.

CDR3 DNA sequence: TGCGCCAGCAGCCAGGGACAGTCCAATGAGCAGTTCTTC. Its translation is CASSQGQSNEQFF. V usage is TRBV4-1 and J usage is TRBJ2-1, with TRBD1 matching 7 bases. Germline V CDR1 and CDR2: MGHRA, YSYEKL. Trimming removed 3 bases from V and 6 bases from J; junction bases left unmatched: 2. The CDR3 length is 13 residues.

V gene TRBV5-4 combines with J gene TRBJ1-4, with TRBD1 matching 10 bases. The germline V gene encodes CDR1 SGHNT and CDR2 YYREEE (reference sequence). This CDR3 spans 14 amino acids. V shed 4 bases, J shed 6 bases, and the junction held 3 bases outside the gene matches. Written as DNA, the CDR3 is TGTGCCAGCAGCAAGACAGGGGGCGATGAAAAACTGTTTTTT. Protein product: CASSKTGGDEKLFF.

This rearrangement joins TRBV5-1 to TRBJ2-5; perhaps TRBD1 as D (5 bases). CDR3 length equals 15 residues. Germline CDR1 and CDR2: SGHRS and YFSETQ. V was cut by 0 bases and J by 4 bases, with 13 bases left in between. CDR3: CASSLGPGSPETQYF. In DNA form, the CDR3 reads TGCGCCAGCAGCTTGGGCCCAGGGTCCCCAGAGACCCAGTACTTC.

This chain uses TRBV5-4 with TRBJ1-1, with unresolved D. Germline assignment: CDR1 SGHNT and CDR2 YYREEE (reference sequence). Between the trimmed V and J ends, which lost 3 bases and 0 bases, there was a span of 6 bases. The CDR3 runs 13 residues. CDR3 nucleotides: TGTGCCAGCAGCTCCGAGTTGAACACTGAAGCTTTCTTT. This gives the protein CASSSELNTEAFF.

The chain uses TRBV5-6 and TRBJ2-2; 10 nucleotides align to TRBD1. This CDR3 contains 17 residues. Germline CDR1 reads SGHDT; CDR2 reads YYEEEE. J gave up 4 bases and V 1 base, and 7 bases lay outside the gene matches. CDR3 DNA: TGTGCCAGCAGCTTGCGCTCGGGACAGGGGAGCACCGGGGAGCTGTTTTTT. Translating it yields CASSLRSGQGSTGELFF. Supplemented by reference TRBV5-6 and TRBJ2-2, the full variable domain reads DAGVTQSPTHLIKTRGQQVTLRCSPKSGHDTVSWYQQALGQGPQFIFQYYEEEERQRGNFPDRFSGHQFPNYSSELNVNALLLGDSALYLCASSLRSGQGSTGELFFGEGSRLTVL.

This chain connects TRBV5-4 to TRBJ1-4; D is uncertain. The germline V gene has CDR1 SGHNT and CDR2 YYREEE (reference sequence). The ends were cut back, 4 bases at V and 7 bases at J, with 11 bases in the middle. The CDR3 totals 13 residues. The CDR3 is CASSPNRGEKLFF. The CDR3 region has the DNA TGTGCCAGCAGCCCCAATCGGGGTGAAAAACTGTTTTTT.

Here the CDR3 reads CASSFAYLGSYEQYF. DNA of the CDR3: TGTGCCAGCAGCTTTGCGTATCTAGGATCCTACGAGCAGTACTTC. The V gene is TRBV11-2, the J gene TRBJ2-7; no definite D call. The CDR3 runs to 15 residues. V gave up 3 bases and J gave up 1 base, with 13 bases separating them. Germline loops: CDR1 SGHAT, CDR2 FQNNGV. The whole variable domain, filled in from reference TRBV11-2 and TRBJ2-7, reads EAGVAQSPRYKIIEKRQSVAFWCNPISGHATLYWYQQILGQGPKLLIQFQNNGVVDDSQLPKDRFSAERLKGVDSTLKIQPAKLEDSAVYLCASSFAYLGSYEQYFGPGTRLTVT.

The CDR3 reads CASSHLSGGEQYF. The CDR3 nucleotides read TGCGCCAGCAGCCATCTTAGCGGAGGCGAGCAGTACTTC. The rearrangement uses TRBV4-3 and TRBJ2-7, with a tentative D call TRBD2 (6 bases). V gave up 3 bases and J gave up 6 bases, with 12 bases separating them. The CDR3 is 13 residues long. CDR1 and CDR2 (germline): LGHNA, YSLEER.

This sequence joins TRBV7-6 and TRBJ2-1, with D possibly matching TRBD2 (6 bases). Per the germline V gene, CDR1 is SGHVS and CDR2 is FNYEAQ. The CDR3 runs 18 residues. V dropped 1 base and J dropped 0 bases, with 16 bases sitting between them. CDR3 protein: CASSLGEGGGGSYNEQFF. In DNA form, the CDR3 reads TGTGCCAGCAGCTTAGGAGAGGGTGGGGGAGGCTCCTACAATGAGCAGTTCTTC.

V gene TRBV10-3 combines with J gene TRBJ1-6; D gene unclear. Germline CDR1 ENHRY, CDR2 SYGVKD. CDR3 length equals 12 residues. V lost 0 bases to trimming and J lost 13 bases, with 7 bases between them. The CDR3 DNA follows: TGTGCCATCAGTGAGTCTGCGTCTCCCCTCCACTTT. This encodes CAISESASPLHF.

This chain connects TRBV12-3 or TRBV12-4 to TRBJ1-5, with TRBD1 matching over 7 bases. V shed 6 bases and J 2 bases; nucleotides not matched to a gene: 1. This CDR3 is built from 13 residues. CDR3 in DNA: TGTGCCAGCAGAAGGGGGCGCAATCAGCCCCAGCATTTT. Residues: CASRRGRNQPQHF.

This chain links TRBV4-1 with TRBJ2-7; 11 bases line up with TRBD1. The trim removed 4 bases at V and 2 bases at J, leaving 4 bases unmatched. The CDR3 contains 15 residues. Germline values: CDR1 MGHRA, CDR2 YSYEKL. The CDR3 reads CASSRGQGETYEQYF. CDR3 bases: TGCGCCAGCAGCCGGGGACAGGGGGAAACCTACGAGCAGTACTTC.

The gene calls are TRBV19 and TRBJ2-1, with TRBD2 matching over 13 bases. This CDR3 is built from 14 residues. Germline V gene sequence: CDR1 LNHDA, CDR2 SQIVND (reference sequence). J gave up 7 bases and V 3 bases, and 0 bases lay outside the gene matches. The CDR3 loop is CASSMGLAGNEQFF. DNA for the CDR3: TGTGCCAGTAGTATGGGACTAGCGGGGAATGAGCAGTTCTTC.

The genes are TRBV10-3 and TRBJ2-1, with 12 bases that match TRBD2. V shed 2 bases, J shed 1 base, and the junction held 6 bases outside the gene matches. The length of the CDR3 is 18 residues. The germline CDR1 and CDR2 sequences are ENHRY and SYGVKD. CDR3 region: CAISESRGTSGSYNEQFF. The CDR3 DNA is TGTGCCATCAGTGAGAGCCGGGGGACTAGCGGGTCCTACAATGAGCAGTTCTTC.

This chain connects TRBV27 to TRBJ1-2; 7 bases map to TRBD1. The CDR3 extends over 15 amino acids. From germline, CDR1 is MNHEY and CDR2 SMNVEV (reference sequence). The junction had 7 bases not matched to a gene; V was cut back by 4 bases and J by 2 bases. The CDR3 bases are TGTGCCAGCAGTTCACCTGGGGACAGAAACTATGGCTACACCTTC. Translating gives CASSSPGDRNYGYTF.

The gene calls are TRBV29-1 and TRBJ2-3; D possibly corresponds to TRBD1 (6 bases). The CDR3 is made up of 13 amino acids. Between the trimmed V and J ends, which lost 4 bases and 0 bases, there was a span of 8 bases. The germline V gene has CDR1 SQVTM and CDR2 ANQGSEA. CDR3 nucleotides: TGCAGCGTTGGGACAGATAGCACAGATACGCAGTATTTT. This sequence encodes CSVGTDSTDTQYF.

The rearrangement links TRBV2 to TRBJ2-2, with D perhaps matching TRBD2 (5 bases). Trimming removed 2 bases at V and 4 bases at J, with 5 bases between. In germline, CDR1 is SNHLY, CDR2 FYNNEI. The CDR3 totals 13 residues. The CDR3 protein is CASSESGTGELFF. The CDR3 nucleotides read TGTGCCAGCAGTGAAAGCGGCACCGGGGAGCTGTTTTTT.

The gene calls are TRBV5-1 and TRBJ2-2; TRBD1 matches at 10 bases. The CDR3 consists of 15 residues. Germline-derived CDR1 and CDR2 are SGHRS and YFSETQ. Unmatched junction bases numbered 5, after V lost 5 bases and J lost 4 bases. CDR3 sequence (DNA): TGCGCCAGCAGGACCGGGACAGGGGTCACCGGGGAGCTGTTTTTT. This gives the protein CASRTGTGVTGELFF.

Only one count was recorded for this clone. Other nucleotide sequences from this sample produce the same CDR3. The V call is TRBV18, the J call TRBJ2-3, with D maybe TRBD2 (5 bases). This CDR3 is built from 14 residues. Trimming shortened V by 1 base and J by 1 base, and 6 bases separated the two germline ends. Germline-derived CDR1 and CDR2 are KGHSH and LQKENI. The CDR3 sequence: CASSPLGGTDTQYF. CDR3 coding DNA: TGTGCCAGCTCACCACTCGGGGGCACAGATACGCAGTATTTT.

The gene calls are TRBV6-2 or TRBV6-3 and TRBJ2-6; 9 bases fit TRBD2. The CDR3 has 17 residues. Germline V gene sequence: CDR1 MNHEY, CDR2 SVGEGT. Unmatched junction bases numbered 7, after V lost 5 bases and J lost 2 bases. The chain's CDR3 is CASSSSGGMTGANVLTF. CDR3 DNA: TGTGCCAGCAGTAGCAGCGGGGGGATGACTGGGGCCAACGTCCTGACTTTC.

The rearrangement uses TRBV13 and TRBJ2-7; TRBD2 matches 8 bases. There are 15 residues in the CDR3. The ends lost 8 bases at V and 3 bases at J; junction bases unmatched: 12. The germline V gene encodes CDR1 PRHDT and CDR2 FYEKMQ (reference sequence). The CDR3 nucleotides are TGTGCCAGCTCGAAAAGCGGGAGACTGATCTACGAGCAGTACTTC. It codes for CASSKSGRLIYEQYF.

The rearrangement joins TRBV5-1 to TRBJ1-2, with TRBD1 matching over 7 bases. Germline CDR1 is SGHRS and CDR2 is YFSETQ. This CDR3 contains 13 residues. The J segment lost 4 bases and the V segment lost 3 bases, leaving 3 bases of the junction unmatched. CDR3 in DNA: TGCGCCAGCAGCTACGGACAGGTCTATGGCTACACCTTC. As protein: CASSYGQVYGYTF.

The CDR3 here is CASSLVSNEQFF. CDR3 bases: TGTGCCAGCAGCTTGGTGAGTAATGAGCAGTTCTTC. V usage is TRBV5-6 and J usage is TRBJ2-1, with unresolved D. CDR3 length: 12 residues. CDR1 SGHDT and CDR2 YYEEEE come from the germline V gene. Trimming cost V 0 bases and J 7 bases, with 5 bases left between them.

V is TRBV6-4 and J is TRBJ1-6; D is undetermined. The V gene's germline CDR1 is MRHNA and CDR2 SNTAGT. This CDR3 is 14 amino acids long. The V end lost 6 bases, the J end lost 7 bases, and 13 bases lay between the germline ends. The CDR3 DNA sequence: TGTGCCAGCAGCTTACAGCCTTCCAATTCACCCCTCCACTTT. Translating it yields CASSLQPSNSPLHF.

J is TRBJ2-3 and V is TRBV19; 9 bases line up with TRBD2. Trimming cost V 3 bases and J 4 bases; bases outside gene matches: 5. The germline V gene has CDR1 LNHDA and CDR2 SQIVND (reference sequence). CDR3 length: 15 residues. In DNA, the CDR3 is TGTGCCAGTAGTATGTTTGGCGGGGGGGCAGATACGCAGTATTTT. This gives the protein CASSMFGGGADTQYF. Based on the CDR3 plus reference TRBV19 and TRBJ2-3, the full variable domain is DGGITQSPKYLFRKEGQNVTLSCEQNLNHDAMYWYRQDPGQGLRLIYYSQIVNDFQKGDIAEGYSVSREKKESFPLTVTSAQKNPTAFYLCASSMFGGGADTQYFGPGTRLTVL.